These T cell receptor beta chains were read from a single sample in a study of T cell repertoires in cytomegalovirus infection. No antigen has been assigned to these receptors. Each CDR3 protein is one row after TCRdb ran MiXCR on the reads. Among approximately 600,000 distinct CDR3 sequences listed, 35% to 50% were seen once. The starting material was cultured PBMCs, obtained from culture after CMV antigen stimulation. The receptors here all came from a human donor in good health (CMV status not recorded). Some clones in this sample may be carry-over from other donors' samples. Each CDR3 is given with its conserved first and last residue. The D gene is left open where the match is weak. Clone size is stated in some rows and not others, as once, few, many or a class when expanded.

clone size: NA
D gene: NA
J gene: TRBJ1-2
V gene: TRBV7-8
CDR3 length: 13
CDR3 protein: CASSNSRGYGYTF
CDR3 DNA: TGTGCCAGCAGCAACAGCAGGGGATATGGCTACACCTTC

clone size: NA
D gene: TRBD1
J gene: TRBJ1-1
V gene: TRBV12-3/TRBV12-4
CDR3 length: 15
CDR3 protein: CASSFWGQENTEALF
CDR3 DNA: TGTGCCAGCAGTTTTTGGGGACAGGAAAACACTGAAGCTCTCTTT

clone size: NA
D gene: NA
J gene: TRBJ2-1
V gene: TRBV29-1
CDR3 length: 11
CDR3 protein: CSALMWSRQFF
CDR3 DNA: TGCAGCGCCCTGATGTGGTCGAGGCAGTTCTTC

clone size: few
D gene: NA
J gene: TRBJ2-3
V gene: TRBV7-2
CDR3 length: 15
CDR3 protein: CASSPMPGSGDTQYF
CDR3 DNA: TGTGCCAGCAGCCCCATGCCGGGGAGCGGGGATACGCAGTATTTT

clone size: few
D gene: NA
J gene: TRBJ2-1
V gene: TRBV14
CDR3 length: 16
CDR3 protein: CASSQESGATYNEQFF
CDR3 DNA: TGTGCCAGCAGCCAAGAATCAGGGGCCACCTACAATGAGCAGTTCTTC

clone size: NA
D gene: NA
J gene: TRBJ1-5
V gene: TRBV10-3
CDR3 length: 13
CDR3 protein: CATAGAVGQPQHF
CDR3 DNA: TGTGCCACTGCAGGGGCGGTCGGGCAGCCCCAGCATTTT

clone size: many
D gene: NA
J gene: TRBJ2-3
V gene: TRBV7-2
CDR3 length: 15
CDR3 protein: CASSPGGAGEDTQYF
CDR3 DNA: TGTGCCAGCAGCCCCGGAGGGGCTGGGGAGGATACGCAGTATTTT

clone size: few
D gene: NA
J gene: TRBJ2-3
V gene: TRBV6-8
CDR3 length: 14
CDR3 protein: CASSRTGVSDTQYF
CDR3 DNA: TGTGCCAGCAGCCGGACGGGTGTTTCAGATACGCAGTATTTT

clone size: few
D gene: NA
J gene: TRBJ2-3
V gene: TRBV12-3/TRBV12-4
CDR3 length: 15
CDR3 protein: CASSHSGASTDTQYF
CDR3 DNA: TGTGCCAGCAGCCACTCCGGGGCTAGCACAGATACGCAGTATTTT

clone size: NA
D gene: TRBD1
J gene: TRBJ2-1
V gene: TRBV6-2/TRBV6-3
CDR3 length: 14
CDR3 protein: CASTDRGARNEQFF
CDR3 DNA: TGTGCCAGCACGGACAGGGGAGCGCGCAATGAGCAGTTCTTC

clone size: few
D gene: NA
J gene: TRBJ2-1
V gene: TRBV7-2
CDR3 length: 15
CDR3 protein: CASSSTGATYNEQFF
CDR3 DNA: TGTGCCAGCAGCAGTACCGGGGCTACCTACAATGAGCAGTTCTTC

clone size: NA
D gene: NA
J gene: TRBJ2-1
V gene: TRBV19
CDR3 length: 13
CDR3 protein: CASSILWSGEQFF
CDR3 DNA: TGTGCCAGTAGTATTCTTTGGTCAGGTGAGCAGTTCTTC

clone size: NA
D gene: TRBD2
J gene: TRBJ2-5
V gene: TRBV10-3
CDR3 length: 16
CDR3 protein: CAISDESSGGYETQYF
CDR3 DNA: TGTGCCATCAGTGACGAGTCTAGCGGGGGGTATGAGACCCAGTACTTC

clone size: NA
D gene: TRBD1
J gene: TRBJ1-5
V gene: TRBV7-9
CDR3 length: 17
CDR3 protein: CASGMGTAAEPNQPQHF
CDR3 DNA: TGTGCCAGCGGTATGGGGACAGCCGCCGAGCCCAATCAGCCCCAGCATTTT

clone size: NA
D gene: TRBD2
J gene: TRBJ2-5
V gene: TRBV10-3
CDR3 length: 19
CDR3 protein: CATARPGLAGGSGEETQYF
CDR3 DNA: TGTGCCACCGCAAGACCGGGACTAGCGGGGGGGAGTGGAGAAGAGACCCAGTACTTC

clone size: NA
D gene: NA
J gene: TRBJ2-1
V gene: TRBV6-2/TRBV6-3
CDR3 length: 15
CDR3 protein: CASSYAKLPYNEQFF
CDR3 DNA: TGTGCCAGCAGTTACGCCAAACTACCCTACAATGAGCAGTTCTTC

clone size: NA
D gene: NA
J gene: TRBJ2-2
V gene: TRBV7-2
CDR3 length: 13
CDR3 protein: CASTSQIGGELFF
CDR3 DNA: TGTGCCAGCACCTCTCAAATAGGGGGGGAGCTGTTTTTT

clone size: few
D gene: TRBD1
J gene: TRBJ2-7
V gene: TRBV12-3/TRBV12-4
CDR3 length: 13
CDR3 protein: CASSINRGNEQYF
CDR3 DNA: TGTGCCAGCAGTATAAACAGGGGGAACGAGCAGTACTTC

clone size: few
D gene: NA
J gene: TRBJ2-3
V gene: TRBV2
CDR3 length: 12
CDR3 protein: CASRIATDTQYF
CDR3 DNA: TGTGCCAGCAGAATAGCGACAGATACGCAGTATTTT

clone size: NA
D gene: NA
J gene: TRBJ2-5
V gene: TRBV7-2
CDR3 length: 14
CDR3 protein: CASSWTRGGETQYF
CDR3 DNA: TGTGCCAGCAGCTGGACCCGCGGGGGCGAGACCCAGTACTTC

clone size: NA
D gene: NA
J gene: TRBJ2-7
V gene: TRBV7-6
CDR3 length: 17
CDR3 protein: CASSLEGGGLRLGEQYF
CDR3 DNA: TGTGCCAGCAGCTTAGAGGGGGGGGGACTTCGCCTGGGCGAGCAGTACTTC

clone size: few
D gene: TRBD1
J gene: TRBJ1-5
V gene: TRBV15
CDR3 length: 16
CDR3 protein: CATSRSNRGGNQPQHF
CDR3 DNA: TGTGCCACCAGCAGAAGTAACAGGGGCGGCAATCAGCCCCAGCATTTT

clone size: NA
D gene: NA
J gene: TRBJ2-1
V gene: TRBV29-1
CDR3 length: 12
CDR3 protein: CSVEDGSGVVLF
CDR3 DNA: TGCAGCGTTGAAGATGGGTCAGGCGTGGTTCTCTTC

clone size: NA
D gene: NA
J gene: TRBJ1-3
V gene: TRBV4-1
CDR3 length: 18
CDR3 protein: CASSRVLPGLRSGNTIYF
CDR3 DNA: TGCGCCAGCAGCCGCGTACTTCCAGGGCTTCGGTCGGGAAACACCATATATTTT

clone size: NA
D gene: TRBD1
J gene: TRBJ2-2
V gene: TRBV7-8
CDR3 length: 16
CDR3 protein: CASSGGQGGYAGELFF
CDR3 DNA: TGTGCCAGCAGCGGAGGACAGGGCGGATACGCCGGGGAGCTGTTTTTT

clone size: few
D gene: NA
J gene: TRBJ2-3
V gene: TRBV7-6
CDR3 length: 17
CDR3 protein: CASTHSRAKRFTDTQYF
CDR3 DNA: TGTGCCAGCACCCATAGCCGGGCCAAAAGGTTTACAGATACGCAGTATTTT

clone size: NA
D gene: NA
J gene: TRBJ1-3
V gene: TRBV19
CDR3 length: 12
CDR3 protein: CASSVQGHTIYF
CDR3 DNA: TGTGCCAGTAGTGTACAGGGACACACCATATATTTT

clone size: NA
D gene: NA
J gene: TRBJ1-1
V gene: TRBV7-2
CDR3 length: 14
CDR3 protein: CASSSSPGGTEAFF
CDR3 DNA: TGTGCCAGCAGCTCGAGTCCGGGGGGCACTGAAGCTTTCTTT

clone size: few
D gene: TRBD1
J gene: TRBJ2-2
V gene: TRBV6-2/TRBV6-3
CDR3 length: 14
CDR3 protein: CASRYRGLTGELFF
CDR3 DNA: TGTGCCAGCAGATACAGGGGGCTAACCGGGGAGCTGTTTTTT

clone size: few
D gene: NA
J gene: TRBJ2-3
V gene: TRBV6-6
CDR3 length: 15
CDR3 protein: CASSYLPGGTDTQYF
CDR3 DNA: TGTGCCAGCAGTTACCTCCCCGGGGGCACAGATACGCAGTATTTT

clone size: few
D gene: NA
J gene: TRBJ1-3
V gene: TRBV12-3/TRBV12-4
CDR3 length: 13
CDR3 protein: CATLPPTGNTIYF
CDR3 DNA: TGTGCCACCTTGCCCCCGACAGGAAACACCATATATTTT

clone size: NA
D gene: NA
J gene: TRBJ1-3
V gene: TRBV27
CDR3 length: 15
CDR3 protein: CASSYRGSPRNTIYF
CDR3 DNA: TGTGCCAGCAGTTATCGGGGGTCCCCGCGGAACACCATATATTTT

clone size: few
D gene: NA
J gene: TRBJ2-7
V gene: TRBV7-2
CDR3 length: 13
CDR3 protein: CASSPRPPYEQYF
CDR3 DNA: TGTGCCAGCAGCCCTCGTCCCCCGTACGAGCAGTACTTC

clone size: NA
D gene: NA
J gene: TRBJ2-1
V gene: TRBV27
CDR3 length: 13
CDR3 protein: CASSFDWENEQFF
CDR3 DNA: TGTGCCAGCAGTTTTGACTGGGAGAATGAGCAGTTCTTC

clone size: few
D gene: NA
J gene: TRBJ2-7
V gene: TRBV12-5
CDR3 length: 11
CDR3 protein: CASGFGYAQYF
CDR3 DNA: TGTGCTAGTGGTTTCGGGTACGCGCAGTACTTC

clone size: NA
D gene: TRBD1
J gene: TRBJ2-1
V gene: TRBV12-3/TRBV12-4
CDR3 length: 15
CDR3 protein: CASSPGTGGGNEQFF
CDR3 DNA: TGTGCCAGCAGTCCCGGGACAGGTGGAGGCAATGAGCAGTTCTTC

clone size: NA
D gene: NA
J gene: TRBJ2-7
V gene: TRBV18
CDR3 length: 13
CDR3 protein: CASSPRESYEQYF
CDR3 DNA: TGTGCCAGCTCACCGCGAGAGTCCTACGAGCAGTACTTC